What follows describes a single T cell receptor beta chain. This clone was found a few times. Its specific antigen is unknown. Base-call qualities are not available, and no considerably larger clone is one nucleotide away. All of the isolated RNA was reverse transcribed with the High Capacity cDNA Reverse Transcription Kit, so expressed TCRB transcripts were sequenced. Deep immunoSEQ sequencing was performed on naive, central memory and regulatory T cell samples, with an average of about 3.6 million total reads per sample. Sorted cells were lysed in RLT buffer and RNA was extracted with DNase-treated RNeasy Micro or Mini kits, depending on cell number. Each cell subset was processed on its own to prevent cross-contamination, while patient and healthy donor samples were processed together. Using the immunoSEQ multiplex PCR, TCRB sequences were amplified from cDNA into 87-bp fragments spanning the CDR3 region. Sequencing of the amplicons was performed on the Illumina HiSeq platform. The authors' pipeline ran thus. PCR bias was corrected computationally using synthetic template baselines, and reads within Hamming distance 2 were collapsed, with unmergeable singletons discarded. By aligning reads against IMGT, V, D and J genes, CDR3 length, and insertions or deletions at six rearrangement sites were assigned. Within each subset, clonotype counts were normalized to the number of sorted cells before true diversity and Gini coefficients were calculated with the tcR R package. The overlap coefficient, calculated on TCRB nucleotide sequences, was used to quantify repertoire sharing. Out-of-frame TCRB sequences from naive cells were analyzed to stand in for the pre-selection repertoire. The clones in this table, taken by TCRdb from immuneACCESS, are in-frame only. Not every clone is retained; where verified, under half of the shortfall comes from an unresolved V gene, and the cause of the rest is unknown. V and J calls and clone size are given by that table; D and trimming were obtained from the DNA. In all, the sample holds over 700,000 clones, and roughly 15% of those were seen once. The ten largest clones capture around 0.02% of the sample.

This entry belongs to a study of beta chain features in type 1 diabetes listed by TCRdb under 2018. In terms of the full investigation: Mean age, gender distribution, total cell number and subset yield did not differ between patients and healthy donors. Across all samples, some 99 million sorted cells were examined, and cell number per subset correlated strongly with RNA yield. In the study, TCRB repertoires of sorted circulating CD4+ T cell subsets from recently diagnosed type 1 diabetes patients were compared with those of matched healthy donors. Naive and central memory subsets were obtained from all 30 or so donors, but regulatory and stem cell-like memory subsets were isolated from only 8 patients and roughly eight healthy donors.

The CDR3 runs 14 residues from the cysteine to the phenylalanine. Only the CDR3 DNA is retained, 42 bases long and in frame from the first base. For CDR1 and CDR2, the germline V gene (reference sequence) lists LNHDA and SQIVND. V gives up 6 bases and J gives up 0 bases, and the segment between their germline ends measures 9 bases. On the study overall, not on this receptor specifically: At VDJ recombination sites, patients with type 1 diabetes made fewer insertions and deleted more nucleotides, a pattern implying thymic rearrangement abnormalities. Shorter templates might have been favored by PCR, but patient and control samples were amplified and corrected together, so both groups would have been affected equally by any skew. Naive, central memory and regulatory TCRB repertoires appeared to be more similar among patients than among healthy donors. Sequencing cDNA rather than genomic DNA could over-represent highly expressing activated cells, although activation and CD3 levels did not differ between groups. A moderate but significant shortening of TCRB CDR3 length was observed in type 1 diabetes patients in all four CD4+ subsets. Only small numbers of individuals were included in the HLA sub-analyses, which left unresolved whether HLA type had any influence on TCRB rearrangement.

Each donor gave one peripheral blood draw, averaging approximately 120 mL, which was collected into heparinised tubes. Using a panel that included CD45RO, CCR7, CD25, CD127, CD95 and CD27, naive, central memory, regulatory and stem cell-like memory CD4+ T cells were sorted on a BD FACSAria II. A purity above 95% was achieved for all sorted populations. PBMCs were separated immediately by Lymphoprep density gradient centrifugation and were stained directly, without being cultured. So that batch effects would be minimized, each experiment stained and sorted samples in pairs, pairing one healthy donor with one patient.

The sequenced material came from naive CD4+ T cells from blood. The sample's cell subset or site label is to be understood as: true naive CD4+ T cells. The sequence came from a woman aged 18 to 35 in good health. The rearranged chain carries TRBV19 and TRBJ2-1; no D gene is confidently identified. The nucleotide sequence is TGTGCCAGTAGGGGTCCTAGCTCCTACAATGAGCAGTTCTTC. The translation is CASRGPSSYNEQFF.